This T cell receptor (beta chain) emerged from a study of CD8 T cells in ankylosing spondylitis. Study-wide results and limits: Some motif variants had been reported before (in reactive arthritis synovial fluid and blood).

This clonotype was seen a few times. Its target is unknown. Per the germline V gene, CDR1 is DFQATT and CDR2 is SNEGSKA (reference sequence). The CDR3 runs 16 residues. V shed 6 bases, J shed 1 base, and the junction held 9 bases outside the gene matches. TCRdb processed the 5' RACE reads anew with MiXCR; each CDR3 protein has one entry. In the table there are roughly 36,000 distinct CDR3 sequences, 12% to 15% of which are singletons. V gene TRBV20-1 combines with J gene TRBJ2-2; TRBD2 aligns across 9 bases. The sequence was obtained from a male donor with ankylosing spondylitis or in good health (not recorded which). The sequenced sample was blood. CDR3: CSARKTSGGNTGELFF. In DNA, the CDR3 is TGCAGTGCGCGAAAGACTAGCGGAGGGAACACCGGGGAGCTGTTTTTT.